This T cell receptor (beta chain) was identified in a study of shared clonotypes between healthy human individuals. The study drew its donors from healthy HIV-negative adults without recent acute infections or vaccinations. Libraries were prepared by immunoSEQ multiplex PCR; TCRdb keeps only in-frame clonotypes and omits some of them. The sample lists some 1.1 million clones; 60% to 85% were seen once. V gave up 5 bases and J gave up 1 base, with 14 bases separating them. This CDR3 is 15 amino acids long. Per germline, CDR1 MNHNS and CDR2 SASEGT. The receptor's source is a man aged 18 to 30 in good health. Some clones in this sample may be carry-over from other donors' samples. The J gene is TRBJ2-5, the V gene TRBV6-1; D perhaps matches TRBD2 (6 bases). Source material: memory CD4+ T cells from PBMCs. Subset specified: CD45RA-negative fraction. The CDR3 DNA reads TGTGCCAGCAGTCTGGAGGGGCGGGCCCAAGAGACCCAGTACTTC. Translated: CASSLEGRAQETQYF.